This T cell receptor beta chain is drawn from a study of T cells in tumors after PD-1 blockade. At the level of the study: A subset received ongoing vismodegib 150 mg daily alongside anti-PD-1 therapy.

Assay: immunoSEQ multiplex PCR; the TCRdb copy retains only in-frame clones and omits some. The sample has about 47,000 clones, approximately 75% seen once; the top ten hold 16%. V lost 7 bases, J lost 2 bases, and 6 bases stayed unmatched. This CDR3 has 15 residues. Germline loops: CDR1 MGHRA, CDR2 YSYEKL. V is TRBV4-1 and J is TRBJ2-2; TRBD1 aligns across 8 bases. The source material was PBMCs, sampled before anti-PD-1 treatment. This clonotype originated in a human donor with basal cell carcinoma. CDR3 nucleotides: TGCGCCAGCACCCAGGACAGGGACAACACCGGGGAGCTGTTTTTT. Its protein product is CASTQDRDNTGELFF.